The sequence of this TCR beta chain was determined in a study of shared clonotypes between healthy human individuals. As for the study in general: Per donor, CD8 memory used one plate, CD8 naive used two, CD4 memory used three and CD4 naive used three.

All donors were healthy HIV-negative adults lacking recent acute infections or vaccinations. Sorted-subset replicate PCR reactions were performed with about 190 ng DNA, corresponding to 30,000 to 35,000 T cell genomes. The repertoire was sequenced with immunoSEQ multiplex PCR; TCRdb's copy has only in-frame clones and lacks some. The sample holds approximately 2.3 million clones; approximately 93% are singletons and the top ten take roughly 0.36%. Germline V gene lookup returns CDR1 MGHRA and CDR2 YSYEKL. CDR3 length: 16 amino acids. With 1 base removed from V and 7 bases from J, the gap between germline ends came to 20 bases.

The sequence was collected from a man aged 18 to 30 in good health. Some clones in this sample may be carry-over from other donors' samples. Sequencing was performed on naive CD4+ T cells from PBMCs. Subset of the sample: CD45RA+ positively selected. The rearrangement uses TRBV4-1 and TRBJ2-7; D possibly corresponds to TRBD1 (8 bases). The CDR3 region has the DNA TGCGCCAGCAGCCAAGCCCCCAGGGGGCGGGGGAGTGAGCAGTACTTC. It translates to CASSQAPRGRGSEQYF.